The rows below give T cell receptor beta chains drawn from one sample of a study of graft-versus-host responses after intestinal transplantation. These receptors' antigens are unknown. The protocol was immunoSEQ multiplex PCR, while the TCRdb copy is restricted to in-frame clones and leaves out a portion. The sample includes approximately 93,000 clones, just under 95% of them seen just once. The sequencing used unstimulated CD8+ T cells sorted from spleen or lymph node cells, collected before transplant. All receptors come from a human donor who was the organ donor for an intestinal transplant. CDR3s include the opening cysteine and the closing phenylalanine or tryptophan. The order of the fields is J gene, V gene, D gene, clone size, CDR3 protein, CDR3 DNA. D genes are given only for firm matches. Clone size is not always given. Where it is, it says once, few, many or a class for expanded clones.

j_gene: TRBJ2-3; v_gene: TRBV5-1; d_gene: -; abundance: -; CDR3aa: CASSLGTGYSTDTQYF; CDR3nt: TGCGCCAGCAGCTTGGGCACAGGGTATAGCACAGATACGCAGTATTTT
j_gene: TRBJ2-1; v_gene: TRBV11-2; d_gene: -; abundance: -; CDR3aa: CASSFPKPSVLDNEQFF; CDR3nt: TGTGCCAGCAGCTTTCCAAAACCTAGCGTTCTGGACAATGAGCAGTTCTTC
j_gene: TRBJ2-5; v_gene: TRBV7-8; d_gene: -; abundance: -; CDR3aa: CASSSFAGETQYF; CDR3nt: TGTGCCAGCAGCTCCTTTGCGGGAGAGACCCAGTACTTC
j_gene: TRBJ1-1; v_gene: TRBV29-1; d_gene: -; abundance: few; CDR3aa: CSVNFAENTEAFF; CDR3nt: TGCAGCGTTAATTTCGCAGAAAACACTGAAGCTTTCTTT
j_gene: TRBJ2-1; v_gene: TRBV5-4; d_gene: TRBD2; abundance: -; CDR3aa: CASSGGLAEYNEQFF; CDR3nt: TGTGCCAGCAGCGGAGGACTAGCGGAATACAATGAGCAGTTCTTC
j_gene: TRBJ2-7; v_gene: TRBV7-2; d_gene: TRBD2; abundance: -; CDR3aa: CASSVYGGGTSAYEQYF; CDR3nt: TGTGCCAGCAGCGTATACGGAGGCGGGACTAGTGCCTACGAGCAGTACTTC
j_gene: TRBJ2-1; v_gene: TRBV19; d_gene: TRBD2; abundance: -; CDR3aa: CASSILAGGNNEQFF; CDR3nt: TGTGCCAGTAGTATTCTAGCGGGAGGAAACAATGAGCAGTTCTTC
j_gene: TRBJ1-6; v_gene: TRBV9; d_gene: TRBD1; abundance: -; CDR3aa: CASSDPGGQGYSPLHF; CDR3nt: TGTGCCAGCAGCGACCCCGGGGGACAGGGGTATTCACCCCTCCACTTT
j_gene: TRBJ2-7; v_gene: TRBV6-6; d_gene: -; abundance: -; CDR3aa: CASSYVGSLAEQYF; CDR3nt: TGTGCCAGCAGTTACGTTGGTAGCCTGGCCGAGCAGTACTTC
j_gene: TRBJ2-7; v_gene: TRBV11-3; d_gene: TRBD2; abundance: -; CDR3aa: CASSLDASGPYEQYF; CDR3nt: TGTGCCAGCAGCTTAGACGCTAGCGGCCCCTACGAGCAGTACTTC